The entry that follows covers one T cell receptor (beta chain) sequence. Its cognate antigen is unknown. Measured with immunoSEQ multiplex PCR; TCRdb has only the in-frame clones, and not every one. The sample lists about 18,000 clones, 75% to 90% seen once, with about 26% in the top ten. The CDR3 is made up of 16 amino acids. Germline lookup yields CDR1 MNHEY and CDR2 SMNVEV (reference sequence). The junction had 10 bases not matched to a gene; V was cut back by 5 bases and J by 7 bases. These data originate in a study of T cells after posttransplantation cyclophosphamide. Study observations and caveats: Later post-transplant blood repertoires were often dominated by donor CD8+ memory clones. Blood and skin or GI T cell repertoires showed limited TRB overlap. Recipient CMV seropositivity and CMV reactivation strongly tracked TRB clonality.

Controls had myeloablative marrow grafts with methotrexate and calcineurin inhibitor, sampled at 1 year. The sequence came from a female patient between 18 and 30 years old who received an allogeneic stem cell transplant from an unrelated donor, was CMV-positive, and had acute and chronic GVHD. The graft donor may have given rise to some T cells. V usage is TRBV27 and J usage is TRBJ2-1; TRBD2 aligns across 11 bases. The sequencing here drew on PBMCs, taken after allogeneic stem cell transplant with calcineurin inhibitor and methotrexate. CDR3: CASSPIIAGGQNEQFF. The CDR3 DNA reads TGTGCCAGCAGTCCCATTATAGCGGGAGGGCAAAATGAGCAGTTCTTC.